This passage covers 19 T cell receptor beta chains from one sample sequenced in a study of CD8 T cells in ankylosing spondylitis (dated by TCRdb to about 2017). Libraries were constructed by 5' RACE. For sequencing, an Illumina HiSeq 2500 was employed. The public reads were reanalyzed by TCRdb: fastp trimming at Q25, MiXCR alignment, in-frame beta chains only. Rows merge per CDR3 protein into single entries with the most common DNA and genes. Across this sample there are 250,000 or so distinct CDR3 sequences, with 15% to 20% seen only once. About a third of the sample is held by the ten biggest clonotypes. Source material: blood, either unsorted or a sorted T cell fraction (not recorded which). The source of these receptors is a male donor with ankylosing spondylitis or in good health (not recorded which).

This clonotype occurred many times. DNA of the CDR3: TGTGCCAGCAGCCGTCCCCCTAGCCGGGAGGGAAAAAAGAGCACAGATACGCAGTATTTT. This translates into CASSRPPSREGKKSTDTQYF. The rearrangement joins TRBV12-3 or TRBV12-4 to TRBJ2-3, with TRBD2 matching 8 bases. With V trimmed by 6 bases and J by 0 bases, 20 bases remained unmatched. CDR3 length: 20 residues.

The chain is built from TRBV10-3 and TRBJ1-5, with a weak D call TRBD1 (6 bases). With 3 bases removed from V and 6 bases from J, the gap between germline ends came to 15 bases. The CDR3 sequence is 15 residues long. The germline gives CDR1 ENHRY, CDR2 SYGVKD. CDR3 sequence: CAISEVQGTGQPQHF. The CDR3, as DNA: TGTGCCATCAGTGAAGTACAGGGTACAGGTCAGCCCCAGCATTTT.

The table lists this clonotype with a few counts. The rearrangement links TRBV11-1 to TRBJ2-3; 12 bases map to TRBD2. Germline CDR1 and CDR2: SGHAT and FQDESV (reference sequence). Trimming removed 4 bases from V and 0 bases from J; junction bases left unmatched: 8. The CDR3 runs to 18 residues. The CDR3 coding sequence is TGTGCCAGCAGCTACGGGACTAGCGGGTCACCTAGCACAGATACGCAGTATTTT. Protein sequence: CASSYGTSGSPSTDTQYF.

The V and J genes are TRBV29-1 and TRBJ2-2, with TRBD2 identical over 7 bases. The CDR3 consists of 16 residues. Unmatched junction bases numbered 8, after V lost 4 bases and J lost 0 bases. Germline V gene lookup returns CDR1 SQVTM and CDR2 ANQGSEA. CDR3 loop: CSVGDSGPTNTGELFF. In DNA, the CDR3 is TGCAGCGTTGGTGATAGCGGGCCAACGAACACCGGGGAGCTGTTTTTT.

This clonotype was counted between two and nine times. The genes are TRBV10-3 and TRBJ2-7; D perhaps matches TRBD1 (5 bases). V gave up 8 bases and J gave up 1 base, with 18 bases separating them. The CDR3 runs to 15 residues. Germline CDR1 is ENHRY and CDR2 is SYGVKD. For the CDR3, the DNA is TGTGCCATCGGGCCACAGGCTCAACCTTCCTACGAGCAGTACTTC. Amino acids: CAIGPQAQPSYEQYF.

This clonotype has more than one count but fewer than ten. The chain combines TRBV6-2 or TRBV6-3 with TRBJ2-5; 7 nucleotides agree with TRBD1. The CDR3 has 15 amino acids. Germline V gives CDR1 MNHEY, CDR2 SVGEGT. Losses at the gene ends were 6 bases for V and 3 bases for J; bases not matched to a gene: 10. This CDR3 is CASRTGQLMKETQYF. The CDR3 DNA reads as TGTGCCAGCAGAACGGGACAGCTTATGAAAGAGACCCAGTACTTC.

This clonotype showed up just a few times. The chain employs TRBV4-1 and TRBJ2-7; the D call may be TRBD1 or TRBD2 (5 bases each). CDR1 and CDR2 from the germline V gene are MGHRA and YSYEKL. Trimming took off 1 base at V and 3 bases at J, with 13 bases between the two ends. CDR3 size: 15 residues. CDR3 residues: CASSQAPGRIYEQYF. CDR3 DNA sequence: TGCGCCAGCAGCCAAGCACCGGGACGGATCTACGAGCAGTACTTC.

CDR3 nucleotides: TGTGCCAGCAGTGCCACCGACAGGGGGGGTCAGCCCCAGCATTTT. This codes for CASSATDRGGQPQHF. V usage is TRBV12-3 or TRBV12-4 and J usage is TRBJ1-5; 9 bases fit TRBD1. CDR3 length equals 15 residues. V lost 5 bases to trimming and J lost 6 bases; unmatched junction nucleotides: 8.

At least ten counts were recorded for this clonotype. The chain carries TRBV29-1 and TRBJ2-7; D remains unclear. Germline CDR1 SQVTM, CDR2 ANQGSEA. The CDR3 is made up of 12 amino acids. Trimming left V 6 bases short and J 0 bases short, with 9 bases between. The CDR3 is CSVEDGSYEQYF. The DNA for the CDR3 is TGCAGCGTCGAGGACGGCTCCTACGAGCAGTACTTC.

This clonotype showed up just a few times. The genes are TRBV6-4 and TRBJ2-3; D is possibly TRBD2 (5 bases). This CDR3 contains 13 residues. CDR1 and CDR2 (germline): MRHNA, SNTAGT. Trimming shortened V by 2 bases and J by 3 bases, and 6 bases separated the two germline ends. This chain's CDR3 is CASSDTGTDTQYF. The CDR3 coding sequence is TGTGCCAGCAGTGACACGGGGACAGATACGCAGTATTTT.

The chain combines TRBV4-2 with TRBJ2-7; D is perhaps TRBD1 (6 bases). The germline V gene encodes CDR1 LGHNA and CDR2 YNFKEQ. The V end was cut by 3 bases, the J end by 5 bases, with 17 bases between. The length of the CDR3 is 15 residues. CDR3 sequence: CASSQELTGFNEQYF. The CDR3 coding sequence is TGTGCCAGCAGCCAGGAACTGACAGGATTTAACGAGCAGTACTTC.

This sequence joins TRBV10-3 and TRBJ2-2, with D tentatively TRBD2 (6 bases). The CDR3 length is 15 residues. The germline V and J ends were trimmed by 8 bases and 1 base, with 14 bases remaining between them. The germline gives CDR1 ENHRY, CDR2 SYGVKD. This CDR3 is CAILGASENTGELFF. CDR3 DNA sequence: TGTGCCATCCTAGGGGCTAGCGAGAACACCGGGGAGCTGTTTTTT.

This clonotype has more than one count but fewer than ten. V and J are TRBV15 and TRBJ2-3, with 9 bases lining up with TRBD2. With V trimmed by 8 bases and J by 0 bases, 12 bases remained unmatched. The V gene's germline CDR1 is LNHNV and CDR2 YYDKDF (reference sequence). The CDR3 has 17 residues. CDR3 nucleotide sequence: TGTGCCACCGGGAAGGATGTCGCGGGAGGGAGCACAGATACGCAGTATTTT. Amino acids: CATGKDVAGGSTDTQYF.

This clonotype turned up a few times. The gene calls are TRBV28 and TRBJ1-1, with TRBD1 matching over 7 bases. After removal of 5 bases from V and 4 bases from J, the junction contained 13 bases not matched to a gene. CDR3 length: 16 amino acids. Germline lookup yields CDR1 MDHEN and CDR2 SYDVKM. CDR3 nucleotide sequence: TGTGCCAGCAGTCAAAGACAGGGCCGACTTGTCACTGAAGCTTTCTTT. Amino acid sequence: CASSQRQGRLVTEAFF.

The rearrangement joins TRBV15 to TRBJ1-6; unclear D gene. The V and J ends lost 1 base and 10 bases respectively, with 8 bases between them. The length of the CDR3 is 13 residues. Germline V lookup: CDR1 LNHNV, CDR2 YYDKDF (reference sequence). Here the CDR3 reads CATSRVAGSPLHF. In nucleotides, the CDR3 is TGTGCCACCAGCAGAGTAGCGGGGTCACCCCTCCACTTT.

The chain is built from TRBV6-1 and TRBJ2-2, with D possibly being TRBD1 (6 bases). This CDR3 spans 15 amino acids. The germline gives CDR1 MNHNS, CDR2 SASEGT. The germline V and J ends were trimmed by 6 bases and 0 bases, with 11 bases remaining between them. CDR3 sequence: CASRPRGSNTGELFF. Here the CDR3 DNA reads TGTGCCAGCAGACCCAGGGGTTCGAACACCGGGGAGCTGTTTTTT.

There are a few counts of this clonotype. V and J are TRBV11-2 and TRBJ2-5; D is uncertain. V gave up 4 bases and J gave up 4 bases, with 10 bases separating them. The germline V gene has CDR1 SGHAT and CDR2 FQNNGV. This CDR3 comprises 13 residues. The chain's CDR3 is CASSSPVGETQYF. The CDR3 nucleotides read TGTGCCAGCAGCTCCCCGGTCGGAGAGACCCAGTACTTC.

The chain is built from TRBV29-1 and TRBJ2-5, with TRBD1 identical over 7 bases. From germline, CDR1 is SQVTM and CDR2 ANQGSEA. The length of the CDR3 is 14 residues. J gave up 4 bases and V 1 base, and 6 bases lay outside the gene matches. CDR3 residues: CSVEGQGSGETQYF. The CDR3 nucleotides are TGCAGCGTTGAAGGACAGGGCTCGGGAGAGACCCAGTACTTC. Filled out from reference TRBV29-1 and TRBJ2-5, the complete variable domain reads SAVISQKPSRDICQRGTSLTIQCQVDSQVTMMFWYRQQPGQSLTLIATANQGSEATYESGFVIDKFPISRPNLTFSTLTVSNMSPEDSSIYLCSVEGQGSGETQYFGPGTRLLVL.

The gene calls are TRBV4-2 and TRBJ2-2, with 7 bases identical to TRBD1. CDR3 size: 16 residues. J lost 2 bases, V lost 2 bases, and 5 bases had no gene match. Germline loops: CDR1 LGHNA, CDR2 YNFKEQ. The DNA of the CDR3 is TGTGCCAGCAGCCAACCCTGGGACAGCAACACCGGGGAGCTGTTTTTT. Amino acids: CASSQPWDSNTGELFF.